One sample yielded the 18 T cell receptor beta chains listed below, sequenced in a study of T cell responses to AZD1222 COVID-19 vaccine. Sequencing used immunoSEQ multiplex PCR; TCRdb keeps in-frame clones, though not all of them. The sample lists 150,000 or so clones; 89% were seen once. The sequenced sample was peripheral blood, obtained on day 0 of AZD1222 vaccination. These receptors were obtained from an adult in good health.

The chain carries TRBV7-8 and TRBJ2-2; TRBD1 is a possible D gene (6 bases). The V and J ends lost 0 bases and 4 bases respectively, with 12 bases between them. The germline gives CDR1 SGHVS, CDR2 FQNEAQ. This CDR3 comprises 16 residues. CDR3 residues: CASSLAQGFGTGELFF. The CDR3 DNA is TGTGCCAGCAGCTTAGCGCAGGGGTTTGGCACCGGGGAGCTGTTTTTT.

The chain employs TRBV6-2 or TRBV6-3 and TRBJ1-4, with D maybe TRBD1 (5 bases). Trimming cost V 0 bases and J 8 bases, with 13 bases left between them. The CDR3 sequence is 15 residues long. CDR1 is MNHEY, CDR2 SVGEGT, per germline. In DNA form, the CDR3 reads TGTGCCAGCAGTTACTCGATGCAGGGCCGAGAAAAACTGTTTTTT. Translating it yields CASSYSMQGREKLFF.

The chain has TRBV7-9 and TRBJ2-1; D not certain. CDR1 SEHNR and CDR2 FQNEAQ come from the germline V gene (reference sequence). The CDR3 has 12 amino acids. V lost 1 base and J lost 4, with 2 bases in between. In nucleotides, the CDR3 is TGTGCCAGCAGCTTAGGGTACAATGAGCAGTTCTTC. Its protein product is CASSLGYNEQFF.

This sequence joins TRBV4-2 and TRBJ2-7, with 7 bases lining up with TRBD1. Losses at the gene ends were 0 bases for V and 1 base for J; bases not matched to a gene: 3. The length of the CDR3 is 15 residues. Germline V gene lookup returns CDR1 LGHNA and CDR2 YNFKEQ. The CDR3 coding sequence is TGTGCCAGCAGCCAAGATATGGACAGGTCCTACGAGCAGTACTTC. Translated: CASSQDMDRSYEQYF.

The chain has TRBV5-6 and TRBJ1-4, with TRBD1 matching over 9 bases. CDR1 SGHDT and CDR2 YYEEEE come from the germline V gene. There are 15 residues in the CDR3. The J segment lost 5 bases and the V segment lost 1 base, leaving 3 bases of the junction unmatched. As DNA, the CDR3 is TGTGCCAGCAGCTTGATGGGACAGGGAAATGAAAAACTGTTTTTT. Protein sequence: CASSLMGQGNEKLFF.

The V and J genes are TRBV5-1 and TRBJ1-2; a weak D match, TRBD1 (5 bases). V gave up 4 bases and J gave up 2 bases, with 15 bases separating them. The CDR3 is made up of 15 amino acids. Germline values: CDR1 SGHRS, CDR2 YFSETQ. In DNA form, the CDR3 reads TGCGCCAGCAGCGCCGGGACGCGGGCAAACTATGGCTACACCTTC. It yields the protein CASSAGTRANYGYTF.

About this clone: This same CDR3 is encoded by further DNA sequences in the sample. The rearrangement uses TRBV7-8 and TRBJ1-3; D uncertain. Germline V gene lookup returns CDR1 SGHVS and CDR2 FQNEAQ. The length of the CDR3 is 12 residues. Between the trimmed V and J ends, which lost 5 bases and 3 bases, there was a span of 5 bases. The CDR3 region has the DNA TGTGCCAGCAGCCTGGGTGGAAACACCATATATTTT. Protein: CASSLGGNTIYF.

V and J are TRBV28 and TRBJ2-7, with 10 positions matching TRBD1. The CDR3 has 14 residues. V was clipped by 6 bases and J by 1 base; unmatched bases: 3. Germline V lookup: CDR1 MDHEN, CDR2 SYDVKM. CDR3 loop: CASRDRGGSYEQYF. The CDR3 coding sequence is TGTGCCAGCAGGGACAGGGGGGGATCCTACGAGCAGTACTTC.

The chain employs TRBV28 and TRBJ2-5, with 7 nucleotides matching TRBD1. The germline V gene encodes CDR1 MDHEN and CDR2 SYDVKM. With V trimmed by 8 bases and J by 4 bases, 7 bases remained unmatched. This CDR3 is built from 13 residues. The DNA for the CDR3 is TGTGCCAGCCTACGGGCAGGGGGAGAGACCCAGTACTTC. This encodes CASLRAGGETQYF.

This CDR3 reads CASSPNRGTGGKNGYTF. The CDR3, as DNA: TGTGCCAGCAGCCCCAACCGCGGGACAGGCGGTAAAAATGGCTACACCTTC. The rearrangement joins TRBV11-2 to TRBJ1-2; 8 positions match TRBD1. From germline, CDR1 is SGHAT and CDR2 FQNNGV. J lost 6 bases, V lost 5 bases, and 17 bases had no gene match. CDR3 length: 17 residues. The full variable domain, rest sourced from reference TRBV11-2 and TRBJ1-2, is EAGVAQSPRYKIIEKRQSVAFWCNPISGHATLYWYQQILGQGPKLLIQFQNNGVVDDSQLPKDRFSAERLKGVDSTLKIQPAKLEDSAVYLCASSPNRGTGGKNGYTFGSGTRLTVV.

The chain couples TRBV18 to TRBJ1-5; 7 bases agree with TRBD1. The junction had 6 bases not matched to a gene; V was cut back by 3 bases and J by 1 base. Germline CDR1 reads KGHSH; CDR2 reads LQKENI. The CDR3 runs to 16 residues. The CDR3 sequence: CASSPGRGVSNQPQHF. CDR3 sequence (DNA): TGTGCCAGCTCACCTGGCAGGGGGGTAAGCAATCAGCCCCAGCATTTT.

The chain links TRBV7-8 to TRBJ2-7, with a possible D match to TRBD2 (6 bases). This CDR3 has 16 residues. Germline V gene data show CDR1 as SGHVS and CDR2 as FQNEAQ. V lost 5 bases and J lost 0, with 17 bases in between. CDR3 sequence: CASSPFSWGDSYEQYF. The CDR3 nucleotides read TGTGCCAGCAGCCCTTTTTCTTGGGGGGACTCCTACGAGCAGTACTTC.

The chain links TRBV10-1 to TRBJ2-1; 7 positions agree with TRBD1. The CDR3 runs 13 residues. CDR1 and CDR2 from the germline V gene are WNHNN and SYGVQD (reference sequence). The junction had 10 bases not matched to a gene; V was cut back by 3 bases and J by 14 bases. The CDR3 here is CASSDPGTAKKFF. CDR3 sequence (DNA): TGCGCCAGCAGTGACCCCGGGACAGCAAAGAAGTTCTTC.

The chain employs TRBV12-3 or TRBV12-4 and TRBJ2-7; perhaps TRBD2 as D (6 bases). Trimming cost V 10 bases and J 4 bases, with 11 bases left between them. This CDR3 comprises 11 residues. Here the CDR3 reads CATRRDYEQYF. The CDR3 DNA is TGTGCCACCAGGAGGGATTACGAGCAGTACTTC.

This clone was seen just once. The genes are TRBV4-1 and TRBJ2-5; 15 bases fit TRBD2. With V trimmed by 4 bases and J by 5 bases, 5 bases remained unmatched. Germline V gene lookup returns CDR1 MGHRA and CDR2 YSYEKL. CDR3 length equals 16 residues. The CDR3 reads CASSRTSGRAGETQYF. DNA of the CDR3: TGCGCCAGCAGCCGGACTAGCGGGAGGGCGGGGGAGACCCAGTACTTC.

V usage is TRBV6-1 and J usage is TRBJ1-1, with a possible D match to TRBD1 (5 bases). V dropped 3 bases and J dropped 11 bases, with 19 bases sitting between them. Germline CDR1 MNHNS, CDR2 SASEGT. CDR3 length: 14 amino acids. The CDR3 sequence is CASSEGPRAERAFF. The CDR3 DNA sequence: TGTGCCAGCAGTGAGGGCCCCAGGGCGGAGAGGGCTTTCTTT.

This clone was observed a single time. The chain recombines TRBV11-3 with TRBJ2-2; possible D gene TRBD2, 6 bases. There are 17 residues in the CDR3. V was clipped by 4 bases and J by 6 bases, with 21 bases between them. The germline V gene encodes CDR1 SGHNT and CDR2 YENEEA. CDR3 sequence: CASSSPGGLRISGELFF. CDR3 in DNA: TGTGCCAGCAGCTCACCTGGTGGACTAAGAATATCCGGGGAGCTGTTTTTT.

The chain is built from TRBV18 and TRBJ2-7; possibly TRBD2 for D (5 bases). Matching the DNA end better, TRBJ2-1 makes the J call doubtful. Germline loops: CDR1 KGHSH, CDR2 LQKENI. CDR3 length equals 12 residues. Written as DNA, the CDR3 is TGTGCCAGCTCACCCTCCGGGGATGAGCAGTTCTTC. Amino acid sequence: CASSPSGDEQFF.